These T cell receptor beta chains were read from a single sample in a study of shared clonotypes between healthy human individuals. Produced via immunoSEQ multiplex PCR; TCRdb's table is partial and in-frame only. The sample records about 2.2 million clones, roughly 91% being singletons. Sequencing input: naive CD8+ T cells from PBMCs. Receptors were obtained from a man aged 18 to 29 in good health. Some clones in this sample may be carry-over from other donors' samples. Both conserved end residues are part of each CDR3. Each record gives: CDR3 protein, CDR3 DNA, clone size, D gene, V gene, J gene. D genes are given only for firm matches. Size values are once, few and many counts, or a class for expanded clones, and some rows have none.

CDR3: CASSFENQPQHF
DNA: TGTGCCAGCAGTTTCGAAAATCAGCCCCAGCATTTT
size: NA
D: NA
V: TRBV27
J: TRBJ1-5

CDR3: CASSRQESYEQYF
DNA: TGTGCCAGTAGTCGACAGGAATCCTACGAGCAGTACTTC
size: NA
D: NA
V: TRBV19
J: TRBJ2-7

CDR3: CASSLRQSYEQYF
DNA: TGTGCCAGCAGTTTGAGACAGTCCTACGAGCAGTACTTC
size: NA
D: NA
V: TRBV27
J: TRBJ2-7

CDR3: CASSILAGDGLLEYF
DNA: TGTGCCAGCAGTATTCTAGCGGGGGATGGCCTACTGGAGTACTTC
size: once
D: TRBD2
V: TRBV27
J: TRBJ2-7

CDR3: CASSSGVFGADGNTIYF
DNA: TGCGCCAGCAGCTCCGGGGTCTTCGGGGCGGATGGAAACACCATATATTTT
size: once
D: NA
V: TRBV5-1
J: TRBJ1-3

CDR3: CASSSRDSLKETQYF
DNA: TGTGCCAGCAGCTCCCGGGACTCACTCAAAGAGACCCAGTACTTC
size: NA
D: NA
V: TRBV9
J: TRBJ2-5

CDR3: CASRDGGQGAYEQYF
DNA: TGCGCCAGCCGGGACGGGGGACAGGGGGCCTACGAGCAGTACTTC
size: NA
D: TRBD1
V: TRBV10-2
J: TRBJ2-7

CDR3: CASSLRTGRGEQYF
DNA: TGTGCCAGCAGCCTCCGGACAGGGAGGGGCGAGCAGTACTTC
size: NA
D: NA
V: TRBV6-5
J: TRBJ2-7

CDR3: CASSIRGLTGDEQFF
DNA: TGTGCCAGTAGTATAAGGGGACTCACAGGCGATGAGCAGTTCTTC
size: NA
D: NA
V: TRBV19
J: TRBJ2-1

CDR3: CATSREGTGKFDEQYF
DNA: TGTGCCACCAGCAGAGAGGGGACAGGGAAGTTCGACGAGCAGTACTTC
size: once
D: TRBD1
V: TRBV15
J: TRBJ2-7

CDR3: CASSQDSGAPVEQFF
DNA: TGCGCCAGCAGCCAAGATTCTGGCGCGCCTGTAGAGCAGTTCTTC
size: NA
D: NA
V: TRBV4-1
J: TRBJ2-1

CDR3: CASSPGQGDNQPQHF
DNA: TGTGCCAGCAGCCCGGGACAGGGCGACAATCAGCCCCAGCATTTT
size: NA
D: TRBD1
V: TRBV28
J: TRBJ1-5

CDR3: CASSSQPGTEQGTQYF
DNA: TGTGCCAGCAGCTCACAACCCGGGACAGAGCAGGGTACGCAGTATTTT
size: once
D: TRBD1
V: TRBV7-9
J: TRBJ2-3

CDR3: CASSLSGDWGQPQHF
DNA: TGTGCCAGCAGTTTATCAGGGGATTGGGGACAGCCCCAGCATTTT
size: NA
D: NA
V: TRBV27
J: TRBJ1-5